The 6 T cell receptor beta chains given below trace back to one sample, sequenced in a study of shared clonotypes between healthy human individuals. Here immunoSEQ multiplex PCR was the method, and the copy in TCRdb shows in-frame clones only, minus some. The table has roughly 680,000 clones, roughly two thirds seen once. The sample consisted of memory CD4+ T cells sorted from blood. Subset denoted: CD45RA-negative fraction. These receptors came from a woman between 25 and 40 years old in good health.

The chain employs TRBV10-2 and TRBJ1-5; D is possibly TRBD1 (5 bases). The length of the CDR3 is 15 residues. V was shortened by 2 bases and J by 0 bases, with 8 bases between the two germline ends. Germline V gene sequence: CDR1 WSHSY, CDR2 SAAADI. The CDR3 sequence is CASSEGGVSNQPQHF. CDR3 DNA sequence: TGCGCCAGCAGTGAGGGGGGAGTTAGCAATCAGCCCCAGCATTTT.

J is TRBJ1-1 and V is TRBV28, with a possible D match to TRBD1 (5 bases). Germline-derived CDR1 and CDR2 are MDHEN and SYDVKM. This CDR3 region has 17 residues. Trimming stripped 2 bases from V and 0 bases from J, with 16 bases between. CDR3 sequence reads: CASSLSSRGRMNTEAFF. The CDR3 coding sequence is TGTGCCAGCAGTTTAAGCTCCCGGGGGAGAATGAACACTGAAGCTTTCTTT.

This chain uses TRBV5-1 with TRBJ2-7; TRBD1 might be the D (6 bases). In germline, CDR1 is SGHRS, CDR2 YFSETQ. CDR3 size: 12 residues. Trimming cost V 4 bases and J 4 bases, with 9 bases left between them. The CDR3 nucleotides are TGCGCCAGCAGCGGCACAGGGTACGAGCAGTACTTC. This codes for CASSGTGYEQYF.

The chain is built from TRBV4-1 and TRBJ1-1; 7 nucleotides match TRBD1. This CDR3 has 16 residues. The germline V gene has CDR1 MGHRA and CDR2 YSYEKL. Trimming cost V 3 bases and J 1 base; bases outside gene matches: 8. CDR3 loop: CASSHPRGQRNTEAFF. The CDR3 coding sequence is TGCGCCAGCAGCCATCCAAGGGGACAGAGGAACACTGAAGCTTTCTTT.

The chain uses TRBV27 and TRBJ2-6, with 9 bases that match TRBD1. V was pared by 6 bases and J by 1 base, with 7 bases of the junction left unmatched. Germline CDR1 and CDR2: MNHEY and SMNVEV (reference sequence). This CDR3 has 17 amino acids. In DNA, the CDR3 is TGTGCCAGCAGGGTGGGACAGGGACAATCTGGGGCCAACGTCCTGACTTTC. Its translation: CASRVGQGQSGANVLTF.

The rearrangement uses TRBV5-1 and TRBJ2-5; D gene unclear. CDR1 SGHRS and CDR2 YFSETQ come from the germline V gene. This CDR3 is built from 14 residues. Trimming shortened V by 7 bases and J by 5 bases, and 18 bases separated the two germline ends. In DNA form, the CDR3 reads TGCGCCAGCTCCCCGGACGGCAATGAGGAGACCCAGTACTTC. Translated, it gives CASSPDGNEETQYF.